This T cell receptor beta chain stems from a study of cytomegalovirus exposure and HLA in healthy donors. Primers for the PCR totalled 60 Vbeta and 13 Jbeta. The protocol was immunoSEQ multiplex PCR, while the TCRdb copy is restricted to in-frame clones and leaves out a portion. The sample has about 180,000 clones; 81% are singletons. V was trimmed by 0 bases and J by 2 bases, leaving 9 bases between them. Germline CDR1 and CDR2: GTSNPN and SVGIG (reference sequence). This CDR3 is 14 amino acids long. This rearrangement joins TRBV30 to TRBJ2-3; maybe TRBD2 (7 bases). Sequencing was done on a sample of PBMCs. This receptor was identified in a woman between 18 and 29 years old in good health and CMV-seropositive. The CDR3 DNA follows: TGTGCCTGGAGTGTACGGGGGGCCACAGATACGCAGTATTTT. Amino acid sequence: CAWSVRGATDTQYF.